This T cell receptor (beta chain) was sequenced in a study of cytomegalovirus exposure and HLA in healthy donors. Amplification used 60 Vbeta primers and 13 Jbeta primers. TCRdb keeps only in-frame clones here, not all; method: immunoSEQ multiplex PCR. The sample records under 200,000 clones, approximately 80% being singletons. In regard to this clone: Its antigen is still unknown.

When sampled, the donors appeared nominally healthy, though they likely had unrecorded immune exposures. CDR1 SGHAT and CDR2 FQNNGV come from the germline V gene. Trimming cost V 5 bases and J 0 bases; bases outside gene matches: 12. There are 18 residues in the CDR3. Overall study findings and caveats: Analysis was carried out at a later point, and it linked a missense DCLRE1C variant to TCR beta V- and J-gene trimming.

This receptor was identified in a woman in her twenties or thirties in good health and CMV-seronegative. The chain carries TRBV11-2 and TRBJ2-7, with 11 bases aligning to TRBD2. Material: PBMCs. CDR3 region: CASSEPRTSGPSSYEQYF. For the CDR3, the DNA is TGTGCCAGCAGCGAACCACGGACTAGCGGGCCAAGCTCCTACGAGCAGTACTTC.